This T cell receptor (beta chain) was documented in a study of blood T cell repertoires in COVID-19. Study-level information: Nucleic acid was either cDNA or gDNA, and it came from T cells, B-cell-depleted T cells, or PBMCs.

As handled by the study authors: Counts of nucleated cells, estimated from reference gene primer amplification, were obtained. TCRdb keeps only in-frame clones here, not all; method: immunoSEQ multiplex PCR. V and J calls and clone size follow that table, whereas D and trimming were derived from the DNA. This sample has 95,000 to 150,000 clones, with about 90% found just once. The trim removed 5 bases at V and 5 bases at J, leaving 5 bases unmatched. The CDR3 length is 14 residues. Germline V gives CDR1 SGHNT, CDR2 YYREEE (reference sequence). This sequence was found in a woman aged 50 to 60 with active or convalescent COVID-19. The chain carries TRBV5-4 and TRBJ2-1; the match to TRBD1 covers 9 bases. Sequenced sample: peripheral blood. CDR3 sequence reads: CASSYRDRDNEQFF. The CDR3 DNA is TGTGCCAGCAGTTACCGGGACAGGGACAATGAGCAGTTCTTC.